One sample yielded the 24 T cell receptor beta chains listed below, sequenced in a study of cytomegalovirus exposure and HLA in healthy donors. The PCR made use of 60 Vbeta and 13 Jbeta primers. The assay was immunoSEQ multiplex PCR, and TCRdb's table has in-frame clones only and misses some. The sample comprises 150,000 to 200,000 clones, approximately 81% of which are singletons, and around 2% rests with the top ten. The sequenced material came from PBMCs. These receptors were taken from a woman aged 18-35 years in good health and CMV-seropositive.

This clone was seen a handful of times. The chain carries TRBV2 and TRBJ1-6; TRBD1 might be the D (6 bases). The CDR3 length is 15 residues. Germline CDR1 and CDR2: SNHLY and FYNNEI. V was clipped by 7 bases and J by 3 bases, with 13 bases between them. In nucleotides, the CDR3 is TGTGCCAGCACTCTAGGGGGTTACTATAATTCACCCCTCCACTTT. This codes for CASTLGGYYNSPLHF.

The table lists this clone with a few counts. Here the CDR3 DNA reads TGTGCCAGCAGCTCCCCCCTTTCAGCAGCGGACAGGGGACAAAACGAGCAGTACTTC. Protein product: CASSSPLSAADRGQNEQYF. This chain links TRBV9 with TRBJ2-7; TRBD1 aligns across 9 bases. Germline CDR1 reads SGDLS; CDR2 reads YYNGEE. CDR3 size: 19 residues. Losses at the gene ends were 4 bases for V and 5 bases for J; bases not matched to a gene: 22. Using reference TRBV9 and TRBJ2-7 for the parts outside the CDR3, the full variable domain is DSGVTQTPKHLITATGQRVTLRCSPRSGDLSVYWYQQSLDQGLQFLIQYYNGEERAKGNILERFSAQQFPDLHSELNLSSLELGDSALYFCASSSPLSAADRGQNEQYFGPGTRLTVT.

The chain uses TRBV7-2 and TRBJ2-1; 7 positions match TRBD2. Germline V gives CDR1 SGHTA, CDR2 FQGNSA. The CDR3 runs to 19 residues. After removal of 1 base from V and 0 bases from J, the junction contained 12 bases not matched to a gene. CDR3 loop: CASSLERGPWSGSYNEQFF. The CDR3 DNA reads as TGTGCCAGCAGCTTAGAGCGGGGCCCCTGGAGTGGCTCCTACAATGAGCAGTTCTTC. Drawing the rest from reference TRBV7-2 and TRBJ2-1, the complete variable domain is GAGVSQSPSNKVTEKGKDVELRCDPISGHTALYWYRQSLGQGLEFLIYFQGNSAPDKSGLPSDRFSAERTGGSVSTLTIQRTQQEDSAVYLCASSLERGPWSGSYNEQFFGPGTRLTVL.

The chain has TRBV6-1 and TRBJ2-7; the match to TRBD2 covers 7 bases. Germline V gene sequence: CDR1 MNHNS, CDR2 SASEGT. Losses at the gene ends were 3 bases for V and 0 bases for J; bases not matched to a gene: 17. The CDR3 totals 19 residues. In DNA form, the CDR3 reads TGTGCCAGCAGTGAGGTTAAAACGGGGGAGGGGTTTCTCTCCTACGAGCAGTACGTC. Translation gives CASSEVKTGEGFLSYEQYV.

The chain joins TRBV2 to TRBJ1-6; weak D call: TRBD1 (6 bases). Between the trimmed V and J ends, which lost 6 bases and 5 bases, there was a span of 8 bases. Germline CDR1 is SNHLY and CDR2 is FYNNEI. This CDR3 spans 13 amino acids. CDR3 region: CASSGTNNSPLHF. CDR3 nucleotides: TGTGCCAGCAGCGGGACAAATAATTCACCCCTCCACTTT.

The rearrangement links TRBV5-4 to TRBJ1-3, with D possibly matching TRBD1 (5 bases). Per the germline V gene, CDR1 is SGHNT and CDR2 is YYREEE (reference sequence). Trimming shortened V by 3 bases and J by 0 bases, and 10 bases separated the two germline ends. The CDR3 is 15 amino acids. This CDR3 reads CASSSDGGSGNTIYF. CDR3 bases: TGTGCCAGCAGCTCGGACGGGGGCTCTGGAAACACCATATATTTT.

The V gene is TRBV28, the J gene TRBJ1-1; D might be TRBD1 (6 bases). The V end lost 2 bases, the J end lost 5 bases, and 6 bases lay between the germline ends. The germline V gene encodes CDR1 MDHEN and CDR2 SYDVKM. The CDR3 extends over 12 amino acids. The CDR3 nucleotides read TGTGCCAGCAGTTTACAGGGGACTGAAGCTTTCTTT. Protein product: CASSLQGTEAFF.

The rearrangement joins TRBV5-8 to TRBJ2-3; D is ambiguous. Per germline, CDR1 SGHTS and CDR2 YDEGEE. The CDR3 consists of 12 residues. V lost 6 bases to trimming and J lost 5 bases, with 10 bases between them. The chain's CDR3 is CASISPGDTQYF. The DNA for the CDR3 is TGTGCCAGCATCTCCCCCGGAGATACGCAGTATTTT.

V and J are TRBV9 and TRBJ1-6; D gene ambiguous. The germline V and J ends were trimmed by 3 bases and 7 bases, with 17 bases remaining between them. CDR1 SGDLS and CDR2 YYNGEE come from the germline V gene. The CDR3 is 16 residues long. As DNA, the CDR3 is TGTGCCAGCAGCGATGGAGGTGGGCAGTTCAATTCACCCCTCCACTTT. This translates into CASSDGGGQFNSPLHF.

This clone was seen only once. The chain employs TRBV25-1 and TRBJ1-2; the match to TRBD1 covers 7 bases. The CDR3 extends over 16 amino acids. The V segment lost 4 bases and the J segment 4 bases; nucleotides outside the gene matches: 12. In germline, CDR1 is MGHDK, CDR2 SYGVNS. The CDR3 region has the DNA TGTGCCAGCAGTGTAGGCATCAGCCGGGACAGCTATGGCTACACCTTC. Protein sequence: CASSVGISRDSYGYTF.

The J gene is TRBJ2-2, the V gene TRBV5-8; tentative D call: TRBD2 (5 bases). V dropped 4 bases and J dropped 2 bases, with 12 bases sitting between them. The CDR3 contains 15 residues. Germline CDR1 reads SGHTS; CDR2 reads YDEGEE. The CDR3, as DNA: TGTGCCAGCAGCGTCGGACTTTACAACACCGGGGAGCTGTTTTTT. This codes for CASSVGLYNTGELFF.

The chain has TRBV5-5 and TRBJ2-1; a possible D gene is TRBD1 (5 bases). Trimming took off 0 bases at V and 0 bases at J, with 7 bases between the two ends. Germline loops: CDR1 SGHKS, CDR2 YYEKEE (reference sequence). The CDR3 contains 15 residues. CDR3 nucleotide sequence: TGTGCCAGCAGCTTGGGGGGCAGCTCCTACAATGAGCAGTTCTTC. Its translation: CASSLGGSSYNEQFF.

The V and J genes are TRBV6-1 and TRBJ2-4; the D is unclear. Trimming removed 0 bases at V and 1 base at J, with 7 bases between. Germline V gene lookup returns CDR1 MNHNS and CDR2 SASEGT. This CDR3 is 15 amino acids long. The CDR3 region is CASSEASAAKNIQYF. In nucleotides, the CDR3 is TGTGCCAGCAGTGAAGCATCTGCGGCCAAAAACATTCAGTACTTC.

The chain has TRBV5-1 and TRBJ1-2; D is unresolved. The germline V gene has CDR1 SGHRS and CDR2 YFSETQ. Trimming took 1 base from V and 2 from J, leaving 6 bases between them. The CDR3 length is 13 residues. The CDR3 region has the DNA TGCGCCAGCAGCTTGTCAGAAAACTATGGCTACACCTTC. It codes for CASSLSENYGYTF.

The J gene is TRBJ2-1, the V gene TRBV28, with a possible D match to TRBD1 (5 bases). Germline CDR1 reads MDHEN; CDR2 reads SYDVKM. This CDR3 contains 16 residues. V was pared by 6 bases and J by 8 bases, with 23 bases between. The CDR3 sequence is CASRPHTWVGDYEQFF. CDR3 nucleotides: TGTGCCAGCAGACCCCATACTTGGGTAGGGGATTATGAGCAGTTCTTC. The complete variable domain, with remaining parts taken from reference TRBV28 and TRBJ2-1, reads DVKVTQSSRYLVKRTGEKVFLECVQDMDHENMFWYRQDPGLGLRLIYFSYDVKMKEKGDIPEGYSVSREKKERFSLILESASTNQTSMYLCASRPHTWVGDYEQFFGPGTRLTVL.

This rearrangement joins TRBV7-3 to TRBJ2-1, with 9 bases lining up with TRBD1. CDR3 size: 15 residues. Germline CDR1 SGHTA, CDR2 FQGTGA. V was clipped by 3 bases and J by 5 bases; unmatched bases: 5. The CDR3 reads CASSLPGTGNNEQFF. The CDR3 region has the DNA TGTGCCAGCAGCTTGCCGGGGACAGGGAACAATGAGCAGTTCTTC.

The V call is TRBV29-1, the J call TRBJ1-1; 7 positions agree with TRBD1. The CDR3 loop spans 13 amino acids. CDR1 and CDR2 from the germline V gene are SQVTM and ANQGSEA. V lost 1 base, J lost 5 bases, and 4 bases stayed unmatched. The CDR3 DNA reads TGCAGCGTTGAAGTACAGGGGCTGACTGAAGCTTTCTTT. Amino acids: CSVEVQGLTEAFF. The whole variable domain, remainder taken from reference TRBV29-1 and TRBJ1-1, is SAVISQKPSRDICQRGTSLTIQCQVDSQVTMMFWYRQQPGQSLTLIATANQGSEATYESGFVIDKFPISRPNLTFSTLTVSNMSPEDSSIYLCSVEVQGLTEAFFGQGTRLTVV.

The gene calls are TRBV30 and TRBJ2-1; TRBD1 aligns across 9 bases. The V gene's germline CDR1 is GTSNPN and CDR2 SVGIG (reference sequence). There are 15 residues in the CDR3. V lost 1 base and J lost 5; bases outside the gene matches: 6. CDR3 loop: CAWSGGQGPHNEQFF. DNA of the CDR3: TGTGCCTGGAGTGGGGGACAGGGTCCCCACAATGAGCAGTTCTTC.

The chain is built from TRBV19 and TRBJ1-4; no clear D. The V gene lost 6 bases and the J gene lost 10 bases, with 15 bases spanning the gap. Germline V gene data show CDR1 as LNHDA and CDR2 as SQIVND (reference sequence). The CDR3 totals 13 residues. CDR3 nucleotides: TGTGCCAGTAGCCTCCGGAGTCGAGGAAAACTGTTTTTT. Residues: CASSLRSRGKLFF.

The CDR3 sequence: CASSGDRGSTDTQYF. Here the CDR3 DNA reads TGTGCCAGCAGTGGAGACAGGGGATCCACAGATACGCAGTATTTT. The rearrangement joins TRBV6-5 to TRBJ2-3, with 8 positions matching TRBD1. The CDR3 extends over 15 amino acids. V lost 5 bases and J lost 2; bases outside the gene matches: 6. Germline V lookup: CDR1 MNHEY, CDR2 SVGAGI.

This clone was picked up a small number of times. This chain links TRBV7-9 with TRBJ2-1, with D perhaps matching TRBD1 (5 bases). Trimming removed 2 bases at V and 6 bases at J, with 8 bases between. This CDR3 region has 13 residues. Germline assignment: CDR1 SEHNR and CDR2 FQNEAQ (reference sequence). CDR3 DNA sequence: TGTGCCAGCAGCTTACAGGGCTCCAATGAGCAGTTCTTC. It encodes CASSLQGSNEQFF.

The chain couples TRBV20-1 to TRBJ2-5; D possibly corresponds to TRBD1 (6 bases). CDR1 is DFQATT, CDR2 SNEGSKA, per germline (reference sequence). The length of the CDR3 is 11 residues. V dropped 6 bases and J dropped 7 bases, with 12 bases sitting between them. CDR3 coding DNA: TGCAGTGCACAGGGAAGGGGGACCCAGTACTTC. This codes for CSAQGRGTQYF.

V usage is TRBV28 and J usage is TRBJ1-6; tentative D call: TRBD1 (6 bases). The CDR3 has 14 residues. The germline V gene encodes CDR1 MDHEN and CDR2 SYDVKM. The V gene lost 1 base and the J gene lost 8 bases, with 9 bases spanning the gap. CDR3 DNA sequence: TGTGCCAGCAGTTTATACAGGGAACATTCACCCCTCCACTTT. It is translated as CASSLYREHSPLHF.

CDR3 region: CASLAGYEQYV. DNA for the CDR3: TGTGCCAGCCTGGCGGGGTACGAGCAGTACGTC. The rearrangement joins TRBV6-1 to TRBJ2-7, with a weak D call TRBD2 (6 bases). This CDR3 region has 11 residues. Trimming removed 8 bases from V and 4 bases from J, with 9 bases in between. Germline CDR1 is MNHNS and CDR2 is SASEGT.